The entry below gives a single T cell receptor beta chain sequence along with its context. What it binds is unknown. The length of the CDR3 is 15 residues. V shed 4 bases, J shed 5 bases, and the junction held 6 bases outside the gene matches. From germline, CDR1 is MNHNY and CDR2 SVGAGI (reference sequence). This sample is part of a study of post-analysis software for immune sequencing data. Study summary: Courses of disease covered relapsing-remitting, secondary progressive and progressive-relapsing multiple sclerosis. General observations from the study: The normalized Chao1 diversity of multiple sclerosis patients was significantly lower than that of controls. Patients used about five TRBV segments, including TRBV5-6, TRBV5-1 and TRBV20-1, more often than controls. Strong co-clustering by F measure was seen for same-batch samples.

Unique molecular identifiers were present in the TCR beta cDNA libraries. cDNA molecules numbering about 470,000 came from roughly 1 to 10 million T cells. TCRdb passed the PCR reads through MiXCR, listing each CDR3 protein once. The sample contains some 890,000 distinct CDR3 sequences, roughly 50% of which appear only once. The rearrangement links TRBV6-6 to TRBJ2-1; TRBD1 aligns across 9 bases. The sequenced sample consisted of blood. This TCR was recovered from a girl between 5 and 17 years old with multiple sclerosis. The CDR3 sequence is CASSSRQGENNEQFF. DNA of the CDR3: TGTGCCAGCAGTTCCCGACAGGGGGAAAACAATGAGCAGTTCTTC.